This is a list of T cell receptor beta chains from one sample in a study of monozygotic twins with inflammatory bowel disease. TCRdb derives one entry per CDR3 protein from the 5' RACE reads, leaving out DNA. The table lists about 170,000 distinct CDR3 sequences, with 2.8% in the top ten. The sample consisted of blood. The receptors derive from a human donor with ulcerative colitis or Crohn's disease, or a healthy co-twin of an affected twin (not recorded which). Both conserved end residues are part of each CDR3. Clone sizes are given selectively: once, few, many, or a class where the clone is expanded.

>NA|TRBJ2-3|TRBV11-2
CASSLVSGLVRPTSTDTRYF
>NA|TRBJ2-1|TRBV29-1
CSVAQGRNEQFF
>NA|TRBJ2-7|TRBV12-3/TRBV12-4
CASSSDRGLSYEQYF
>NA|TRBJ2-7|TRBV2
CASRPRSSYEQYF
>NA|TRBJ2-7|TRBV28
CASSLWDTSSYEQYF
>NA|TRBJ2-2|TRBV5-3
CARSFEGLANTGELFF
>NA|TRBJ1-6|TRBV7-3
CASSLTWTGGSPLHF
>NA|TRBJ2-1|TRBV20-1
CSAKKRDLYNEQFF
>medium-sized|TRBJ2-1|TRBV24-1
CATSDLDRNNEQFF
>NA|TRBJ2-7|TRBV20-1
CSASGDSSYEQYF